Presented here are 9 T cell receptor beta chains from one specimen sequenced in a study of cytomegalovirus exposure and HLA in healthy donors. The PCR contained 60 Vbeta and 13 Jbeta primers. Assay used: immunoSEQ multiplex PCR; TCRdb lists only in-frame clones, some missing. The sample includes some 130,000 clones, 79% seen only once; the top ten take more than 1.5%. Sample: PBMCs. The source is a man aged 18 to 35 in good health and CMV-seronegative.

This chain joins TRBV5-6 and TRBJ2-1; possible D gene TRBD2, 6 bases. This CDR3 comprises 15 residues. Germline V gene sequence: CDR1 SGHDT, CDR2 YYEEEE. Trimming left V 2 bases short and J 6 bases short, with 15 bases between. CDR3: CASSFLTGAVNEQFF. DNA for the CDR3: TGTGCCAGCAGCTTTCTTACGGGAGCCGTCAATGAGCAGTTCTTC.

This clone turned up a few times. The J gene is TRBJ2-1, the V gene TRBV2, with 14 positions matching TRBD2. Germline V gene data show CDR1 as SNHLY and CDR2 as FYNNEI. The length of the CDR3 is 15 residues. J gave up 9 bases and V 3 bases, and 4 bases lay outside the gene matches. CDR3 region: CASSEGLAGEVEQFF. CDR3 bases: TGTGCCAGCAGTGAGGGACTAGCGGGAGAGGTTGAGCAGTTCTTC.

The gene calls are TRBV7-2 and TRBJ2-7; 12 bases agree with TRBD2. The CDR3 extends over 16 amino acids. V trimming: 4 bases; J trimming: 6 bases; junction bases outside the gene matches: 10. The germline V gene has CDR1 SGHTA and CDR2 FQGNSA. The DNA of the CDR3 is TGTGCCAGCAGCTGGCAGCTAGCGGGAGGGCCCTGCGAGCAGTACTTC. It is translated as CASSWQLAGGPCEQYF.

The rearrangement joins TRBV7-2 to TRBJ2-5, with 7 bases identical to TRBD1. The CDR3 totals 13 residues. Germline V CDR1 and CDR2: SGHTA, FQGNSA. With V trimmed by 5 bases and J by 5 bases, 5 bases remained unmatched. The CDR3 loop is CASSIGGWETQYF. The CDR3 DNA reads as TGTGCCAGCAGCATAGGGGGCTGGGAGACCCAGTACTTC.

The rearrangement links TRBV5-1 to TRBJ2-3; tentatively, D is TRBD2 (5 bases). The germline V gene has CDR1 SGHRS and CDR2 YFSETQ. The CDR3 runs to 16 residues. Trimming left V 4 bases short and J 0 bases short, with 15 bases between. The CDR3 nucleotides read TGCGCCAGCAGCCCCGGGGTAGTTCCCAGCACAGATACGCAGTATTTT. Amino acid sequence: CASSPGVVPSTDTQYF.

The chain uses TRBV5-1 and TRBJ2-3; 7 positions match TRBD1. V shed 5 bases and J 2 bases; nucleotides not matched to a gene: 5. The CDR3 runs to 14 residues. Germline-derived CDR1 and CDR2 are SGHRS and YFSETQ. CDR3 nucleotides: TGCGCCAGCAGAATAGAGGGGGCCACAGATACGCAGTATTTT. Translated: CASRIEGATDTQYF.

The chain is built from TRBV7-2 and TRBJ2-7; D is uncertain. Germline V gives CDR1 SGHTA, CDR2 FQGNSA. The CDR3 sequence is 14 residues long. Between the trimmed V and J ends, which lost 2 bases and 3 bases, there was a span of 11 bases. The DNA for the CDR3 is TGTGCCAGCAGCTTATGGCGGAAAAACTACGAGCAGTACTTC. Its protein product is CASSLWRKNYEQYF.

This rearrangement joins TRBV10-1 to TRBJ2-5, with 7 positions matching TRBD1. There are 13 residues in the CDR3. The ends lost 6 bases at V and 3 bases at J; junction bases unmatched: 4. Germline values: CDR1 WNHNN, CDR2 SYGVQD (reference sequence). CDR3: CASSRDSEETQYF. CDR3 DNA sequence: TGCGCCAGCAGCCGGGACAGCGAAGAGACCCAGTACTTC.

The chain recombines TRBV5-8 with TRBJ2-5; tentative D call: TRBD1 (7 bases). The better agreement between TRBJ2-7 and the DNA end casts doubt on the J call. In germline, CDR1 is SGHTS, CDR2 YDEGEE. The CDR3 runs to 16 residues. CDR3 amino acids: CASSGVAGQQAYEQYF. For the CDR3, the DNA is TGTGCCAGCAGCGGGGTGGCGGGACAGCAGGCCTACGAGCAGTACTTC.